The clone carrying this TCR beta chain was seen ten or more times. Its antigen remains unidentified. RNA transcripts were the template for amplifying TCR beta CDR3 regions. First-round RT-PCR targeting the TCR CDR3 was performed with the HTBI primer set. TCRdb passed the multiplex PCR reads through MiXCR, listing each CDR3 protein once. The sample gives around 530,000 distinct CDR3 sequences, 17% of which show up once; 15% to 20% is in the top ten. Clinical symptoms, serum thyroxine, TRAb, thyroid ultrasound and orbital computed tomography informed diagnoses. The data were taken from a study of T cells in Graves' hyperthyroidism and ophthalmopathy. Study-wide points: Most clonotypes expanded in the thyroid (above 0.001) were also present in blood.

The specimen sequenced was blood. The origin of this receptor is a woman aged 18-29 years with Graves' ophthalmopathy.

For the CDR3, the DNA is TGTGCCAGCAGTGAACGACAGGGAGCCTACGAGCAGTACTTC. It encodes CASSERQGAYEQYF. The gene calls are TRBV28 and TRBJ2-7; 7 positions agree with TRBD1. Germline V CDR1 and CDR2: MDHEN, SYDVKM. The CDR3 is 14 residues long. V lost 5 bases to trimming and J lost 2 bases; unmatched junction nucleotides: 6.